These 10 T cell receptor beta chains were sequenced from one sample in a study of blood T cell repertoires in COVID-19. The data were produced by immunoSEQ multiplex PCR, yet TCRdb's version contains in-frame clones alone and is incomplete. The sample lists 50,000 or so clones; around 85% were seen once. The specimen sequenced was peripheral blood. The receptors here all came from a man aged 40-49 years with active COVID-19.

The chain recombines TRBV15 with TRBJ2-7; tentative D call: TRBD2 (5 bases). V lost 3 bases and J lost 4, with 10 bases in between. From germline, CDR1 is LNHNV and CDR2 YYDKDF (reference sequence). The CDR3 length is 13 residues. CDR3 nucleotides: TGTGCCACCAGCAGGACCCGGGGATACGAGCAGTACTTC. The encoded protein is CATSRTRGYEQYF.

The chain is built from TRBV5-1 and TRBJ2-7, with D possibly being TRBD1 (8 bases). V gave up 2 bases and J gave up 2 bases, with 14 bases separating them. This CDR3 comprises 15 residues. Germline V gene sequence: CDR1 SGHRS, CDR2 YFSETQ. The CDR3 nucleotides are TGCGCCAGCAGCTTAGACAGGGGAGGGACCTACGAGCAGTACTTC. Protein product: CASSLDRGGTYEQYF.

J is TRBJ1-2 and V is TRBV5-1; tentative D call: TRBD1 (5 bases). Germline CDR1 and CDR2: SGHRS and YFSETQ. The CDR3 has 19 amino acids. Deletions cut 1 base from V and 4 bases from J, with 26 bases between. The chain's CDR3 is CASSLWGVGQSSGRYGYTF. Written as DNA, the CDR3 is TGCGCCAGCAGCTTGTGGGGGGTCGGACAAAGCTCGGGGCGCTATGGCTACACCTTC.

The rearrangement joins TRBV29-1 to TRBJ1-1; possible D gene TRBD1, 6 bases. The germline V gene encodes CDR1 SQVTM and CDR2 ANQGSEA. The CDR3 runs to 13 residues. Trimming took off 5 bases at V and 3 bases at J, with 13 bases between the two ends. The CDR3 DNA follows: TGCAGCGTTACAACAGGGTGGGACACTGAAGCTTTCTTT. It encodes CSVTTGWDTEAFF.

This clone was picked up one time. The CDR3 DNA follows: TGCGCCAGCAGCCCTGGGCACTTGAACTCCTACGAGCAGTACTTC. Translating gives CASSPGHLNSYEQYF. The V gene is TRBV5-1, the J gene TRBJ2-7; D unclear. Germline V gene lookup returns CDR1 SGHRS and CDR2 YFSETQ. Trimming took off 4 bases at V and 0 bases at J, with 14 bases between the two ends. The CDR3 runs to 15 residues.

This chain connects TRBV27 to TRBJ1-2; maybe TRBD1 (6 bases). The CDR3 runs 17 residues. The germline V gene has CDR1 MNHEY and CDR2 SMNVEV (reference sequence). V lost 7 bases, J lost 8 bases, and 29 bases lay in between. This CDR3 reads CASTRRGGLGRIEGYTF. CDR3 DNA sequence: TGTGCCAGCACCCGAAGGGGGGGATTGGGACGGATTGAAGGCTACACCTTC.

CDR3 DNA sequence: TGTGCCAGCAGCTTAGGGGGAGCGGACTACGAGCAGTACTTC. Residues: CASSLGGADYEQYF. The gene calls are TRBV13 and TRBJ2-7; maybe TRBD2 (5 bases). The CDR3 has 14 amino acids. Germline V gene sequence: CDR1 PRHDT, CDR2 FYEKMQ (reference sequence). Trimming stripped 0 bases from V and 3 bases from J, with 9 bases between.

In its sample, this clone was seen once. The chain uses TRBV5-8 and TRBJ1-1, with 9 bases that match TRBD1. The CDR3 is 15 amino acids. The junction had 5 bases not matched to a gene; V was cut back by 4 bases and J by 1 base. Germline values: CDR1 SGHTS, CDR2 YDEGEE. CDR3 residues: CASSHRGPPNTEAFF. CDR3 coding DNA: TGTGCCAGCAGCCACAGGGGGCCCCCGAACACTGAAGCTTTCTTT.

This clone was detected only once. The rearrangement joins TRBV24-1 to TRBJ2-3, with 13 bases identical to TRBD2. The CDR3 sequence is 17 residues long. V shed 4 bases, J shed 1 base, and the junction held 4 bases outside the gene matches. CDR1 KGHDR and CDR2 SFDVKD come from the germline V gene. The chain's CDR3 is CATSDPGLAGGTDTQYF. The CDR3 DNA sequence: TGTGCCACCAGTGACCCCGGACTAGCGGGAGGCACAGATACGCAGTATTTT.

The chain recombines TRBV5-6 with TRBJ1-1; D possibly corresponds to TRBD1 (5 bases). The CDR3 has 13 residues. Germline CDR1 is SGHDT and CDR2 is YYEEEE. Trimming left V 2 bases short and J 5 bases short, with 10 bases between. CDR3 bases: TGTGCCAGCAGCTTAGGGGCGCGTACTGAAGCTTTCTTT. This gives the protein CASSLGARTEAFF.